The clone carrying this T cell receptor beta chain has only a few counts. The gene names here belong to mouse. The CDR3 goes on 4 residues after the read ends, and that part is filled in from the germline J gene. This sample includes further DNA sequences coding for the same CDR3. cDNA prepared by RNA extraction and subsequent reverse transcription served as the template for sequencing. Clones were sequenced by immunoSEQ multiplex PCR, and TCRdb holds only the in-frame ones, with some missing. The table lists 250,000 or so clones, with no singletons. This sample was taken from a study of CD8+ T cells in alopecia areata. This CDR3 has 14 residues. Germline values: CDR1 FNHDT, CDR2 SITEND (reference sequence). V lost 3 bases and J lost 0, with 8 bases in between. Cutaneous lymph node cells were pooled, and they were sorted using CD4, CD8alpha, NKG2D, NKG2ACE and other markers.

This clonotype was sampled from a C3H/HeJ mouse with alopecia areata. As its MHC haplotype, the strain has H2-k. The J gene is TRBJ2-3, the V gene TRBV19; D possibly corresponds to TRBD2 (5 bases). Sequenced sample: CD4+ T cells sorted from a lymph node. CDR3 DNA, as far as it was read: TGTGCCAGCAGTACTGGGTCTAGTGCAGAA. It translates to CASSTGSSAE. The whole CDR3 region reads CASSTGSSAETLYF.